This T cell receptor (beta chain) was identified during a study of shared clonotypes between healthy human individuals. Study-wide findings and caveats: Among non-shared clonotypes, generation probabilities were lower than among those shared by all four donors.

Using immunoSEQ multiplex PCR, the repertoire was profiled, and TCRdb retains in-frame clones only, with some absent. This table holds approximately 2.1 million clones, 90% to 95% found once. The germline V gene encodes CDR1 SGHTA and CDR2 FQGNSA. This CDR3 has 12 amino acids. V lost 3 bases, J lost 3 bases, and 6 bases lay in between. About this clone: Its target is unknown.

The sequence derives from a man aged 18-30 years in good health. Some clones in this sample may be carry-over from other donors' samples. The V call is TRBV7-2, the J call TRBJ2-7; D ambiguous. The specimen sequenced was naive CD4+ T cells from PBMCs. Specified subset: CD45RA+ positively selected. CDR3 bases: TGTGCCAGCAGCTTCTCCAACTACGAGCAGTACTTC. Its protein product is CASSFSNYEQYF.